Included here is one T cell receptor beta chain sequence, with context. What antigen it recognizes has not been identified. No clone much larger than this one lies a single base away; base qualities are absent. The record originates from a study of blood T cell repertoires in COVID-19 (dated by TCRdb to 2018 to 2021). A note on the overall study: The collaborator samples originated in the United States, Italy and Spain and spanned the acute and convalescent phases of COVID-19. The prospective study material was composed of cDNA or gDNA derived from T cells, B-cell-depleted T cells, or PBMCs. Subjects who had been exposed to COVID-19, were actively infected with it, or had recovered from it provided the deeply sampled blood TCRbeta repertoires that made up the dataset. The repertoires were made available in a free public database intended to serve as a resource for research on the immune response to SARS-CoV-2. The samples were drawn from two sources: the first 160 participants of the ongoing ImmuneRACE study, and about 1,300 subjects contributed by 6 global collaborators. Sample metadata almost always included a de-identified subject ID, COVID-19 status, age in years and sex. HLA class I and class II types, where available, came from metadata supplied by the sample provider rather than from assay-based typing. Overall study results and their limits: The amount of clinical and demographic metadata varied by source and participant and was provided uncurated.

The immunoSEQ Assay, a bias-controlled multiplex PCR, was used to amplify TCRbeta CDR3 regions from genomic DNA. From the authors' description of their analysis: Within the assay, amplification of reference gene primers was used to estimate how many nucleated cells each sample contained. Sequence reads were collapsed and filtered to measure the absolute abundance of every unique TCRbeta CDR3 rearrangement. For each sample, productive Simpson clonality was calculated as the square root of Simpson's diversity index across productive rearrangements. TCRdb mirrors the immuneACCESS table, restricted to in-frame sequences. Some clones are absent from its copies; in checked studies, under half trace to an unresolved V gene, and the reason for the others is unknown. V and J calls and clone size come straight from that table; D and trimming were deduced from the DNA. Here the sample has fewer than 200,000 clones; 70% to 90% occur a single time. 2.5% to 3% of the sample lies in the top ten.

One collaborating source in Seattle enrolled patients during active infection and followed them longitudinally through the course of disease. Whole blood was collected in K2EDTA tubes by collaborating institutions according to the institutions' own protocols. For TCRbeta analysis, collaborator samples were shipped as frozen whole blood, as isolated PBMCs, or as DNA extracted from either sample type. The V end loses 5 bases and the J end loses 5 bases, and a stretch of 15 bases separates them. The germline V gene encodes CDR1 SGHTA and CDR2 FQGTGA. Measured from the cysteine to the phenylalanine, the CDR3 is 14 residues long. CDR3 DNA only is kept here, 42 bases in frame from base 1.

This TCR came from a woman at least 80 years old with COVID-19, enrolled during active disease. Specimen: peripheral blood. This sequence uses TRBV7-3 and TRBJ1-2; perhaps TRBD1 is the D gene, with 6 bases matching. The CDR3 protein is CASSPQGLGYGYTF. The DNA is TGTGCCAGCAGCCCCCAGGGGCTGGGGTATGGCTACACCTTC.